These 25 T cell receptor beta chains originate from one sample sequenced in a study of vaccination effects on CD4 cells after COVID-19. No antigen has been assigned to these receptors. Sequenced by immunoSEQ multiplex PCR; TCRdb stores in-frame clones only, minus some. The table shows approximately 15,000 clones, with roughly three quarters occurring only once. CD4+ T cells specific for antigen were expanded with viral peptide pools by the ViraFEST assay before sequencing. Cells that had been cultured for roughly 9 days were the source of isolated CD4+ T cells. Documented for the person is a PCR-confirmed SARS-CoV-2 infection occurring between March and December 2020. The cohort was immunized with two doses of either the BNT162b2 or mRNA-1273 vaccine. The sequencing used CD4+ T cells from PBMCs cultured with HCoV-NL63 spike peptides, collected after COVID-19 vaccination. The receptor set was obtained from a human donor who had a prior SARS-CoV-2 infection.

This clone was detected only a few times. The chain couples TRBV2 to TRBJ2-7; D may be TRBD2 (6 bases). Germline CDR1 SNHLY, CDR2 FYNNEI. The CDR3 loop spans 13 amino acids. V was clipped by 3 bases and J by 3 bases, with 9 bases between them. CDR3 amino acids: CASSDPGLYEQYF. In DNA form, the CDR3 reads TGTGCCAGCAGTGATCCGGGACTCTACGAGCAGTACTTC.

This rearrangement joins TRBV29-1 to TRBJ1-4, with D unresolved. CDR3 size: 13 residues. The V gene lost 6 bases and the J gene lost 7 bases, with 15 bases spanning the gap. Germline-derived CDR1 and CDR2 are SQVTM and ANQGSEA. In DNA form, the CDR3 reads TGCAGCGTCCAGCCAGGCTTGGGTGAAAAACTGTTTTTT. The encoded protein is CSVQPGLGEKLFF.

The V and J genes are TRBV5-4 and TRBJ2-2; D possibly matches TRBD1 or TRBD2 (5 bases each). This CDR3 comprises 16 residues. Germline assignment: CDR1 SGHNT and CDR2 YYREEE (reference sequence). V lost 5 bases, J lost 4 bases, and 18 bases lay in between. CDR3 DNA sequence: TGTGCCAGCAGAACGGCCCAGGGACGCTTCACCGGGGAGCTGTTTTTT. It specifies CASRTAQGRFTGELFF.

The V call is TRBV6-5, the J call TRBJ1-1, with TRBD1 matching 7 bases. V was pared by 3 bases and J by 4 bases, with 2 bases of the junction left unmatched. Germline lookup yields CDR1 MNHEY and CDR2 SVGAGI. This CDR3 contains 13 residues. The CDR3 region is CASSYAGGTEAFF. The DNA of the CDR3 is TGTGCCAGCAGTTATGCAGGGGGCACTGAAGCTTTCTTT.

The table lists this clone with a few counts. V is TRBV10-3 and J is TRBJ1-1, with D unclear. This CDR3 is 13 amino acids long. Germline assignment: CDR1 ENHRY and CDR2 SYGVKD. V was trimmed by 0 bases and J by 1 base, leaving 3 bases between them. CDR3 nucleotides: TGTGCCATCAGTGAGTCGGAGAACACTGAAGCTTTCTTT. This codes for CAISESENTEAFF.

The chain uses TRBV18 and TRBJ1-1, with D unclear. Germline V gene lookup returns CDR1 KGHSH and CDR2 LQKENI. V dropped 3 bases and J dropped 4 bases, with 9 bases sitting between them. The CDR3 is 13 residues long. The CDR3 coding sequence is TGTGCCAGCTCACCTTCGCCGAGCACTGAAGCTTTCTTT. Translation: CASSPSPSTEAFF.

This rearrangement joins TRBV9 to TRBJ1-6; D may be TRBD1 (5 bases). The CDR3 extends over 16 amino acids. CDR1 SGDLS and CDR2 YYNGEE come from the germline V gene. The V end lost 4 bases, the J end lost 9 bases, and 20 bases lay between the germline ends. The CDR3 bases are TGTGCCAGCAGCTCCCGGGGGAACCCGCGGGGTTCACCCCTCCACTTT. Its protein product is CASSSRGNPRGSPLHF.

V and J are TRBV6-5 and TRBJ2-1; D remains ambiguous. Germline V gene data show CDR1 as MNHEY and CDR2 as SVGAGI. V lost 6 bases, J lost 2 bases, and 8 bases lay in between. The CDR3 spans 13 residues. The CDR3 protein is CASRDTAYNEQFF. In DNA form, the CDR3 reads TGTGCCAGCAGAGACACTGCCTACAATGAGCAGTTCTTC.

The rearrangement links TRBV18 to TRBJ2-1, with D maybe TRBD2 (7 bases). V lost 1 base to trimming and J lost 9 bases, with 22 bases between them. The CDR3 is made up of 17 amino acids. Germline lookup yields CDR1 KGHSH and CDR2 LQKENI. CDR3 loop: CASSPQGGGNSRSEQFF. The CDR3 coding sequence is TGTGCCAGCTCACCACAGGGAGGGGGAAACTCGAGGAGTGAGCAGTTCTTC.

The chain links TRBV5-1 to TRBJ2-1; 9 bases line up with TRBD2. Looked up from germline, CDR1 is SGHRS and CDR2 is YFSETQ. The J segment lost 2 bases and the V segment lost 5 bases, leaving 5 bases of the junction unmatched. The CDR3 is made up of 15 amino acids. For the CDR3, the DNA is TGCGCCAGCAGTTACTTAGCGGGGGCCTACAATGAGCAGTTCTTC. It is translated as CASSYLAGAYNEQFF.

This chain links TRBV2 with TRBJ1-4, with D uncertain. CDR3 length: 13 residues. Deletions cut 8 bases from V and 3 bases from J, with 10 bases between. Germline V gene data show CDR1 as SNHLY and CDR2 as FYNNEI. Here the CDR3 reads CASSGYSNEKLFF. The CDR3 DNA sequence: TGTGCCAGCTCGGGCTACTCTAATGAAAAACTGTTTTTT.

This clone was found a few times. The chain links TRBV7-2 to TRBJ2-7; D call uncertain. Germline V CDR1 and CDR2: SGHTA, FQGNSA. This CDR3 region has 12 residues. V gave up 1 base and J gave up 5 bases, with 6 bases separating them. In DNA form, the CDR3 reads TGTGCCAGCAGCTTAGAGTATAACGAGCAGTACTTC. Its protein is CASSLEYNEQYF.

The rearrangement joins TRBV10-3 to TRBJ2-3, with a tentative D call TRBD2 (7 bases). There are 15 residues in the CDR3. V was cut by 7 bases and J by 6 bases, with 20 bases left in between. CDR1 is ENHRY, CDR2 SYGVKD, per germline. The CDR3 region has the DNA TGTGCCATCAATGACCCCCGGGGGGCCGAGGATACGCAGTATTTT. Amino acids: CAINDPRGAEDTQYF.

The genes are TRBV7-3 and TRBJ2-1; D gene unclear. V shed 1 base and J shed 5 bases, with 6 bases lying between them. Germline lookup yields CDR1 SGHTA and CDR2 FQGTGA. CDR3 length: 13 residues. For the CDR3, the DNA is TGTGCCAGCAGCTTAATCACAAACAATGAGCAGTTCTTC. It yields the protein CASSLITNNEQFF. Full variable domain (outside the CDR3, taken from reference TRBV7-3 and TRBJ2-1): GAGVSQTPSNKVTEKGKYVELRCDPISGHTALYWYRQSLGQGPEFLIYFQGTGAADDSGLPNDRFFAVRPEGSVSTLKIQRTERGDSAVYLCASSLITNNEQFFGPGTRLTVL.

The V gene is TRBV27, the J gene TRBJ2-7, with TRBD1 as a possible D gene (6 bases). V was trimmed by 2 bases and J by 4 bases, leaving 15 bases between them. The CDR3 has 15 residues. The germline V gene has CDR1 MNHEY and CDR2 SMNVEV (reference sequence). CDR3 in amino acids: CASSLIGQGKYEQYF. CDR3 in DNA: TGTGCCAGCAGTTTAATTGGGCAGGGGAAGTACGAGCAGTACTTC.

This clone is termed medium-sized. CDR3 region: CASSLEGGETQYF. CDR3 in DNA: TGCGCCAGCAGCTTGGAGGGAGGGGAGACCCAGTACTTC. The chain has TRBV5-1 and TRBJ2-5; TRBD2 agrees at 7 bases. This CDR3 is 13 amino acids long. The junction had 1 base not matched to a gene; V was cut back by 0 bases and J by 5 bases. From germline, CDR1 is SGHRS and CDR2 YFSETQ. Together with reference TRBV5-1 and TRBJ2-5, the CDR3 gives the full variable domain: KAGVTQTPRYLIKTRGQQVTLSCSPISGHRSVSWYQQTPGQGLQFLFEYFSETQRNKGNFPGRFSGRQFSNSRSEMNVSTLELGDSALYLCASSLEGGETQYFGPGTRLLVL.

The V and J genes are TRBV6-2 or TRBV6-3 and TRBJ2-2; TRBD2 agrees at 10 bases. The CDR3 consists of 21 residues. V lost 5 bases and J lost 1; bases outside the gene matches: 19. Germline CDR1 MNHEY, CDR2 SVGEGT. Here the CDR3 DNA reads TGTGCCAGCAGTACCCGGACAGCCCTAAGACAGCGGGAGGGGAACACCGGGGAGCTGTTTTTT. The encoded protein is CASSTRTALRQREGNTGELFF.

V usage is TRBV7-8 and J usage is TRBJ2-4; D is perhaps TRBD2 (6 bases). V lost 5 bases to trimming and J lost 0 bases, with 20 bases between them. The germline V gene encodes CDR1 SGHVS and CDR2 FQNEAQ. The CDR3 length is 18 residues. DNA of the CDR3: TGTGCCAGCAGCGTGTCACTGGGGGGACCTTTAGCCAAAAACATTCAGTACTTC. Translation gives CASSVSLGGPLAKNIQYF.

This clone ranks as medium-sized. The rearrangement uses TRBV11-3 and TRBJ1-2; D is ambiguous. Trimming cost V 2 bases and J 4 bases, with 8 bases left between them. This CDR3 region has 13 residues. The V gene's germline CDR1 is SGHNT and CDR2 YENEEA. CDR3 amino acids: CASSLSMGYGYTF. DNA of the CDR3: TGTGCCAGCAGCTTAAGTATGGGCTATGGCTACACCTTC.

This rearrangement joins TRBV24-1 to TRBJ2-5; no firm D call. Trimming cost V 4 bases and J 5 bases, with 10 bases left between them. The CDR3 contains 13 residues. Per the germline V gene, CDR1 is KGHDR and CDR2 is SFDVKD. The CDR3 protein is CATSDPTLETQYF. CDR3 DNA sequence: TGTGCCACCAGTGACCCCACCCTGGAGACCCAGTACTTC.

The CDR3 here is CASSYTSGVWQTQYF. The CDR3 DNA reads as TGTGCCAGCAGCTACACTAGCGGGGTGTGGCAGACCCAGTACTTC. The rearrangement uses TRBV7-8 and TRBJ2-5; 10 bases are shared with TRBD2. Trimming took 4 bases from V and 6 from J; bases not matched to a gene: 8. Germline V CDR1 and CDR2: SGHVS, FQNEAQ. The CDR3 runs 15 residues.

A few counts support this clone. The V gene is TRBV7-2, the J gene TRBJ2-7, with TRBD1 matching 9 bases. The CDR3 length is 15 residues. V lost 2 bases, J lost 4 bases, and 6 bases stayed unmatched. CDR1 and CDR2 (germline): SGHTA, FQGNSA. CDR3 coding DNA: TGTGCCAGCAGCTTAATGGGACAGGGTACTTACGAGCAGTACTTC. This codes for CASSLMGQGTYEQYF.

There are a few counts of this clone. This chain connects TRBV5-1 to TRBJ1-5, with no clear D. Per the germline V gene, CDR1 is SGHRS and CDR2 is YFSETQ. Trimming removed 0 bases from V and 4 bases from J, with 14 bases in between. The CDR3 runs 16 residues. The CDR3 sequence is CASSLATGIRNQPQHF. CDR3 DNA: TGCGCCAGCAGCTTGGCTACCGGGATTCGGAATCAGCCCCAGCATTTT.

By sample fraction, this clone is medium-sized. V is TRBV3-1 (or the pseudogene TRBV3-2) and J is TRBJ1-6, with TRBD1 matching over 9 bases. The CDR3 runs to 15 residues. The V segment lost 4 bases and the J segment 6 bases; nucleotides outside the gene matches: 4. CDR1 and CDR2 from the germline V gene are LGHDT and YNNKEL (reference sequence). The chain's CDR3 is CASSLTGGSNSPLHF. CDR3 nucleotide sequence: TGTGCCAGCAGCCTTACAGGGGGCTCTAATTCACCCCTCCACTTT.

The rearrangement uses TRBV4-3 and TRBJ2-2; TRBD2 is a possible D gene (7 bases). Germline V gives CDR1 LGHNA, CDR2 YSLEER. V lost 0 bases, J lost 6 bases, and 11 bases lay in between. The length of the CDR3 is 15 residues. The CDR3 here is CASSQDGGRSGELFF. CDR3 in DNA: TGCGCCAGCAGCCAAGACGGGGGGCGGTCCGGGGAGCTGTTTTTT.